One sample yielded the 20 T cell receptor beta chains listed below, sequenced in a study of T cells in Graves' hyperthyroidism and ophthalmopathy. RNA transcripts yielded amplified TCR beta CDR3 regions. In the first-round RT-PCR of the TCR CDR3, the HTBI primer set was used. TCRdb independently ran MiXCR on the multiplex PCR reads; one entry per CDR3 protein. Of about half a million distinct CDR3 sequences listed, about 16% are singletons. Source material: blood. The receptor set was obtained from a woman between 25 and 40 years old with Graves' ophthalmopathy.

The chain employs TRBV5-8 and TRBJ2-5; D is perhaps TRBD2 (6 bases). This CDR3 is 14 amino acids long. V was trimmed by 0 bases and J by 5 bases, leaving 11 bases between them. CDR1 is SGHTS and CDR2 is YDEGEE in the germline V gene. The CDR3 bases are TGTGCCAGCAGCTTGGAAAGAGGAGGGGAGACCCAGTACTTC. It yields the protein CASSLERGGETQYF.

The chain joins TRBV19 to TRBJ2-1; D possibly corresponds to TRBD2 (5 bases). There are 15 residues in the CDR3. V lost 3 bases and J lost 7, with 16 bases in between. Germline V CDR1 and CDR2: LNHDA, SQIVND (reference sequence). The CDR3 region is CASSIRGSYWNEQFF. The CDR3 coding sequence is TGTGCCAGTAGTATTAGAGGGAGCTATTGGAATGAGCAGTTCTTC.

The chain couples TRBV5-4 to TRBJ1-5, with TRBD1 as a possible D gene (6 bases). The germline V gene encodes CDR1 SGHNT and CDR2 YYREEE (reference sequence). This CDR3 is built from 16 residues. With 2 bases removed from V and 2 bases from J, the gap between germline ends came to 14 bases. This CDR3 is CASSFEGGLGNQPQHF. The CDR3 coding sequence is TGTGCCAGCAGCTTTGAGGGGGGATTGGGCAATCAGCCCCAGCATTTT.

Notes on this clonotype: A read error may be the cause here, since a much bigger clone is one base away. The gene calls are TRBV6-2 or TRBV6-3 and TRBJ1-5; tentatively, D is TRBD1 (5 bases). Per the germline V gene, CDR1 is MNHEY and CDR2 is SVGEGT. The CDR3 runs 13 residues. Trimming removed 7 bases at V and 0 bases at J, with 7 bases between. The CDR3: CASNQGSNQPQHF. In nucleotides, the CDR3 is TGTGCCAGCAACCAGGGTAGCAATCAGCCCCAGCATTTT.

This clonotype was recorded at least ten times. The gene calls are TRBV3-1 and TRBJ2-7; D is possibly TRBD1 or TRBD2 (6 bases each). Trimming removed 1 base from V and 3 bases from J, with 13 bases in between. Germline CDR1 LGHDT, CDR2 YNNKEL (reference sequence). The CDR3 totals 15 residues. The CDR3 sequence: CASSQVGGGYYEQYF. The DNA of the CDR3 is TGTGCCAGCAGCCAAGTCGGGGGCGGCTACTACGAGCAGTACTTC.

A word on this clonotype: A junction end diverges from the germline sequence, so it may reflect a read error. V and J are TRBV7-9 and TRBJ2-1, with D perhaps being TRBD1 or TRBD2 (5 bases each). Germline-derived CDR1 and CDR2 are SEHNR and FQNEAQ (reference sequence). This CDR3 contains 9 residues. CDR3 nucleotide sequence: TGTGCCAGCGGACCGGGGCGCGTCTTC. It is translated as CASGPGRVF.

This rearrangement joins TRBV19 to TRBJ2-3; 8 bases agree with TRBD2. V lost 7 bases and J lost 6; bases outside the gene matches: 15. The CDR3 loop spans 16 amino acids. From germline, CDR1 is LNHDA and CDR2 SQIVND (reference sequence). The CDR3, as DNA: TGTGCCAGTACCATTGGAGGCGGGGGGAGGTCCGATACGCAGTATTTT. Its protein is CASTIGGGGRSDTQYF. Full variable domain (outside the CDR3, taken from reference TRBV19 and TRBJ2-3): DGGITQSPKYLFRKEGQNVTLSCEQNLNHDAMYWYRQDPGQGLRLIYYSQIVNDFQKGDIAEGYSVSREKKESFPLTVTSAQKNPTAFYLCASTIGGGGRSDTQYFGPGTRLTVL.

This clonotype occurred a few times. This chain connects TRBV7-6 to TRBJ2-1, with 8 bases lining up with TRBD2. The CDR3 is 12 amino acids. The J segment lost 9 bases and the V segment lost 5 bases, leaving 3 bases of the junction unmatched. In germline, CDR1 is SGHVS, CDR2 FNYEAQ. The CDR3 loop reads CASSLTSGEQFF. CDR3 nucleotides: TGTGCCAGCAGCCTCACTAGCGGTGAGCAGTTCTTC.

This clonotype was recorded many times. This chain connects TRBV3-1 to TRBJ2-7; D unresolved. Trimming shortened V by 3 bases and J by 0 bases, and 12 bases separated the two germline ends. This CDR3 is 15 amino acids long. Per germline, CDR1 LGHDT and CDR2 YNNKEL (reference sequence). The CDR3 DNA reads TGTGCCAGCAGCCAGGGCCCTACATCCTCCTACGAGCAGTACTTC. Its protein product is CASSQGPTSSYEQYF.

This chain uses TRBV9 with TRBJ1-1; D remains unclear. CDR3 length: 14 residues. V was trimmed by 4 bases and J by 4 bases, leaving 14 bases between them. CDR1 and CDR2 (germline): SGDLS, YYNGEE. The CDR3 protein is CASSRDERFTEAFF. The CDR3 nucleotides are TGTGCCAGCAGCCGGGATGAGAGATTCACTGAAGCTTTCTTT.

This clonotype appeared a few times. The chain is built from TRBV28 and TRBJ1-4; D ambiguous. CDR1 and CDR2 (germline): MDHEN, SYDVKM. Trimming stripped 7 bases from V and 4 bases from J, with 10 bases between. CDR3 length: 13 residues. For the CDR3, the DNA is TGTGCCAGCACCCCTCCCGTTAATGAAAAACTGTTTTTT. Amino acid sequence: CASTPPVNEKLFF.

This clonotype appeared many times. The V gene is TRBV20-1, the J gene TRBJ2-1; 15 nucleotides align to TRBD2. V lost 3 bases and J lost 3; bases outside the gene matches: 9. The CDR3 is 18 amino acids. Germline values: CDR1 DFQATT, CDR2 SNEGSKA (reference sequence). The CDR3: CSASTGTSGRKVYNEQFF. The CDR3 coding sequence is TGCAGTGCTAGTACCGGGACTAGCGGGAGGAAGGTCTACAATGAGCAGTTCTTC.

Remarks on this clonotype: The CDR3 carries no conserved terminal phenylalanine or tryptophan, so it likely arises from a read error. The chain employs TRBV4-3 and TRBJ1-5; D gene unclear. Germline CDR1 and CDR2: LGHNA and YSLEER. This CDR3 comprises 15 residues. The V end lost 2 bases, the J end lost 3 bases, and 11 bases lay between the germline ends. The DNA of the CDR3 is TGCGCCAGCAGCCAAAGGTACGGTTCCAATCAGCCCCAGCATCTT. This encodes CASSQRYGSNQPQHL.

This clonotype appeared a few times. The chain combines TRBV4-3 with TRBJ1-1; tentative D call: TRBD1 (6 bases). Germline lookup yields CDR1 LGHNA and CDR2 YSLEER. The CDR3 runs to 15 residues. Trimming cost V 2 bases and J 0 bases, with 10 bases left between them. Here the CDR3 reads CASSQSQGMNTEAFF. For the CDR3, the DNA is TGCGCCAGCAGCCAATCACAGGGAATGAACACTGAAGCTTTCTTT.

This clonotype showed up just a few times. The chain employs TRBV5-1 and TRBJ1-1, with 7 bases identical to TRBD1. Germline V gives CDR1 SGHRS, CDR2 YFSETQ. This CDR3 has 14 residues. V gave up 6 bases and J gave up 0 bases; unmatched junction bases: 5. The CDR3 DNA is TGCGCCAGCAATCCGGGACAGATGAACACTGAAGCTTTCTTT. Translating gives CASNPGQMNTEAFF.

This sequence joins TRBV6-1 and TRBJ1-2, with a possible D match to TRBD1 (6 bases). CDR1 is MNHNS, CDR2 SASEGT, per germline. V gave up 7 bases and J gave up 5 bases, with 8 bases separating them. This CDR3 is 11 amino acids long. CDR3 nucleotide sequence: TGTGCCAGCAAACAGGGTTATGGCTACACCTTC. Translating gives CASKQGYGYTF.

V gene TRBV13 combines with J gene TRBJ2-2, with D perhaps TRBD2 (6 bases). CDR3 length: 15 residues. V was clipped by 1 base and J by 6 bases, with 12 bases between them. The germline V gene has CDR1 PRHDT and CDR2 FYEKMQ (reference sequence). The chain's CDR3 is CASSLELAQSGELFF. Here the CDR3 DNA reads TGTGCCAGCAGCTTAGAACTAGCCCAATCCGGGGAGCTGTTTTTT.

Ten or more counts support this clonotype. The chain recombines TRBV7-2 with TRBJ2-7, with 12 nucleotides matching TRBD2. There are 15 residues in the CDR3. The V gene end was trimmed by 4 bases and the J gene end by 0 bases; junction bases not matched to a gene: 1. The germline V gene encodes CDR1 SGHTA and CDR2 FQGNSA. The CDR3 here is CASSWTSGNSYEQYF. For the CDR3, the DNA is TGTGCCAGCAGCTGGACTAGCGGGAACTCCTACGAGCAGTACTTC.

This clonotype was observed a handful of times. The chain has TRBV27 and TRBJ2-7; maybe TRBD1 (6 bases). V lost 7 bases, J lost 1 base, and 23 bases lay in between. The length of the CDR3 is 17 residues. The germline V gene has CDR1 MNHEY and CDR2 SMNVEV (reference sequence). CDR3 DNA: TGTGCCAGCACCGAAGGCCAGCTACCCCAGGGGTCCTACGAGCAGTACTTC. As protein: CASTEGQLPQGSYEQYF.

The chain uses TRBV7-9 and TRBJ2-7; 8 nucleotides match TRBD1. The CDR3 loop spans 12 amino acids. The ends lost 5 bases at V and 5 bases at J; junction bases unmatched: 2. CDR1 SEHNR and CDR2 FQNEAQ come from the germline V gene (reference sequence). The CDR3 protein is CASSGQGNEQYF. DNA of the CDR3: TGTGCCAGCAGCGGACAGGGTAACGAGCAGTACTTC.